These 23 T cell receptor beta chains were all obtained from the same sample, sequenced in a study of blood T cell repertoires in COVID-19. The method was immunoSEQ multiplex PCR; TCRdb's version includes in-frame clones alone and lacks a portion of them. Of roughly 260,000 clones in the sample, 83% are singletons; the top ten hold around 3.5%. The sample was PBMCs or T cells enriched from blood (not recorded which). The receptors stem from a woman aged 40 to 50 who had been exposed to COVID-19.

The rearrangement links TRBV7-2 to TRBJ2-1; 7 nucleotides agree with TRBD2. The ends lost 4 bases at V and 4 bases at J; junction bases unmatched: 7. The germline gives CDR1 SGHTA, CDR2 FQGNSA. The CDR3 totals 15 residues. CDR3 bases: TGTGCCAGCAGCTCGACCGGGGGGATGTACAATGAGCAGTTCTTC. This codes for CASSSTGGMYNEQFF.

CDR3 coding DNA: TGTGCCAGCAGTTACATCAGGGCCTCTAGCAATCAGCCCCAGCATTTT. Its translation is CASSYIRASSNQPQHF. The chain has TRBV6-6 and TRBJ1-5; D may be TRBD1 (5 bases). Germline CDR1 and CDR2: MNHNY and SVGAGI (reference sequence). V gave up 2 bases and J gave up 0 bases, with 11 bases separating them. The CDR3 extends over 16 amino acids.

V usage is TRBV5-1 and J usage is TRBJ1-6, with TRBD1 identical over 10 bases. The J segment lost 9 bases and the V segment lost 6 bases, leaving 9 bases of the junction unmatched. Germline CDR1 and CDR2: SGHRS and YFSETQ. The CDR3 extends over 15 amino acids. CDR3 nucleotides: TGCGCCAGCACACCAACAGGGGACAGGGGTTCACCCCTCCACTTT. As protein: CASTPTGDRGSPLHF.

The genes are TRBV7-2 and TRBJ1-2, with TRBD1 identical over 9 bases. Germline CDR1 reads SGHTA; CDR2 reads FQGNSA. The CDR3 has 15 amino acids. J gave up 1 base and V 4 bases, and 4 bases lay outside the gene matches. CDR3 sequence reads: CASSSRQGGNYGYTF. CDR3 sequence (DNA): TGTGCCAGCAGCTCCCGACAGGGGGGTAACTATGGCTACACCTTC.

The chain carries TRBV18 and TRBJ2-6; D is perhaps TRBD1 (6 bases). This CDR3 contains 17 residues. The germline CDR1 and CDR2 sequences are KGHSH and LQKENI. V dropped 1 base and J dropped 0 bases, with 10 bases sitting between them. The CDR3 nucleotides read TGTGCCAGCTCACCACAGGGGGTAACCTCTGGGGCCAACGTCCTGACTTTC. Amino acid sequence: CASSPQGVTSGANVLTF. Full variable domain (rest looked up from reference TRBV18 and TRBJ2-6): NAGVMQNPRHLVRRRGQEARLRCSPMKGHSHVYWYRQLPEEGLKFMVYLQKENIIDESGMPKERFSAEFPKEGPSILRIQQVVRGDSAAYFCASSPQGVTSGANVLTFGAGSRLTVL.

The chain carries TRBV7-2 and TRBJ1-1; D gene uncertain. The CDR3 is 16 residues long. Germline V gene sequence: CDR1 SGHTA, CDR2 FQGNSA. V was pared by 3 bases and J by 1 base, with 15 bases between. The CDR3 coding sequence is TGTGCCAGCAGCTTCTCCGGAGGCCGGGGGAACACTGAAGCTTTCTTT. Protein sequence: CASSFSGGRGNTEAFF.

This chain uses TRBV18 with TRBJ1-2, with 7 bases that match TRBD1. The CDR3 consists of 14 residues. Germline V gives CDR1 KGHSH, CDR2 LQKENI. After removal of 2 bases from V and 0 bases from J, the junction contained 0 bases not matched to a gene. The chain's CDR3 is CASSPGQANYGYTF. In nucleotides, the CDR3 is TGTGCCAGCTCACCAGGACAGGCTAACTATGGCTACACCTTC.

The gene calls are TRBV9 and TRBJ2-7; D possibly corresponds to TRBD2 (5 bases). The CDR3 spans 16 residues. V lost 4 bases and J 3 bases, leaving 20 bases between the germline ends. Germline V gives CDR1 SGDLS, CDR2 YYNGEE. CDR3 residues: CASSLSAVDSIYEQYF. CDR3 sequence (DNA): TGTGCCAGCAGCCTTAGCGCAGTAGACTCTATCTACGAGCAGTACTTC. Complete variable domain (other parts from reference TRBV9 and TRBJ2-7): DSGVTQTPKHLITATGQRVTLRCSPRSGDLSVYWYQQSLDQGLQFLIQYYNGEERAKGNILERFSAQQFPDLHSELNLSSLELGDSALYFCASSLSAVDSIYEQYFGPGTRLTVT.

About this clone itself: At one end, the junction sequence differs from germline, possibly due to a read error. The chain carries TRBV7-8 and TRBJ2-7; a weak D match, TRBD1 (6 bases). Germline CDR1 and CDR2: SGHVS and FQNEAQ. CDR3 length: 12 residues. The CDR3 reads CAGQGLSNEQYF. As DNA, the CDR3 is TGTGCCGGGCAGGGGCTCTCCAACGAGCAGTACTTC.

The rearrangement uses TRBV7-9 and TRBJ1-1, with 7 bases that match TRBD1. Germline CDR1 and CDR2: SEHNR and FQNEAQ (reference sequence). V lost 7 bases, J lost 4 bases, and 9 bases stayed unmatched. CDR3 length equals 14 residues. The CDR3 loop reads CASKWDSEGTEAFF. CDR3 sequence (DNA): TGTGCCAGCAAATGGGACAGCGAGGGCACTGAAGCTTTCTTT.

The V call is TRBV28, the J call TRBJ1-1; TRBD1 matches at 9 bases. CDR1 is MDHEN, CDR2 SYDVKM, per germline. V was pared by 5 bases and J by 4 bases, with 5 bases of the junction left unmatched. The CDR3 consists of 14 residues. CDR3 nucleotides: TGTGCCAGCAGTCTCCTGACAGGGGGCACTGAAGCTTTCTTT. This codes for CASSLLTGGTEAFF.

The V call is TRBV19, the J call TRBJ1-5; the match to TRBD1 covers 8 bases. V was clipped by 3 bases and J by 0 bases; unmatched bases: 10. Looked up from germline, CDR1 is LNHDA and CDR2 is SQIVND (reference sequence). This CDR3 spans 18 amino acids. CDR3 coding DNA: TGTGCCAGTAGTATCGGCAGGGGGCGAGGGAATAGCAATCAGCCCCAGCATTTT. As protein: CASSIGRGRGNSNQPQHF. Drawing the rest from reference TRBV19 and TRBJ1-5, the complete variable domain is DGGITQSPKYLFRKEGQNVTLSCEQNLNHDAMYWYRQDPGQGLRLIYYSQIVNDFQKGDIAEGYSVSREKKESFPLTVTSAQKNPTAFYLCASSIGRGRGNSNQPQHFGDGTRLSIL.

The chain employs TRBV27 and TRBJ1-5; D is unclear. Germline V gives CDR1 MNHEY, CDR2 SMNVEV (reference sequence). This CDR3 has 15 amino acids. V was clipped by 3 bases and J by 6 bases, with 15 bases between them. The CDR3 reads CASSFGPSGSQPQHF. For the CDR3, the DNA is TGTGCCAGCAGTTTTGGACCCTCGGGGTCTCAGCCCCAGCATTTT.

The J gene is TRBJ1-5, the V gene TRBV5-1; no definite D call. Per germline, CDR1 SGHRS and CDR2 YFSETQ. The CDR3 is made up of 15 amino acids. V dropped 4 bases and J dropped 3 bases, with 14 bases sitting between them. The CDR3: CASSIAGKANQPQHF. The CDR3 nucleotides are TGCGCCAGCAGCATCGCGGGAAAAGCCAATCAGCCCCAGCATTTT.

J is TRBJ1-4 and V is TRBV5-1, with D perhaps matching TRBD1 (5 bases). CDR1 is SGHRS, CDR2 YFSETQ, per germline. The ends were cut back, 1 base at V and 4 bases at J, with 17 bases in the middle. The CDR3 totals 17 residues. The CDR3 here is CASSLFNGDSNNEKLFF. In DNA, the CDR3 is TGCGCCAGCAGCTTGTTTAACGGAGACAGTAATAATGAAAAACTGTTTTTT.

CDR3 in DNA: TGTGCCAGCAGCTTTCCAGGGAACTATGGCTACACCTTC. Its translation: CASSFPGNYGYTF. The J gene is TRBJ1-2, the V gene TRBV3-1 (or the pseudogene TRBV3-2), with a possible D match to TRBD1 (5 bases). Trimming stripped 5 bases from V and 2 bases from J, with 9 bases between. The CDR3 spans 13 residues. CDR1 and CDR2 from the germline V gene are LGHDT and YNNKEL (reference sequence).

The rearrangement links TRBV5-4 to TRBJ1-3, with 10 positions matching TRBD1. This CDR3 is 17 amino acids long. Germline V CDR1 and CDR2: SGHNT, YYREEE (reference sequence). J gave up 2 bases and V 0 bases, and 5 bases lay outside the gene matches. The CDR3 spells CASSLDLDRGPGNTIYF. The CDR3 DNA reads TGTGCCAGCAGCTTGGACCTCGACAGGGGGCCTGGAAACACCATATATTTT. Full variable domain (rest looked up from reference TRBV5-4 and TRBJ1-3): ETGVTQSPTHLIKTRGQQVTLRCSSQSGHNTVSWYQQALGQGPQFIFQYYREEENGRGNFPPRFSGLQFPNYSSELNVNALELDDSALYLCASSLDLDRGPGNTIYFGEGSWLTVV.

The rearrangement joins TRBV25-1 to TRBJ2-1, with D perhaps TRBD1 (5 bases). This CDR3 has 15 amino acids. In germline, CDR1 is MGHDK, CDR2 SYGVNS. V lost 5 bases, J lost 7 bases, and 18 bases lay in between. The CDR3 reads CASSQAGRERNEQFF. The CDR3 DNA reads as TGTGCCAGCAGTCAGGCAGGGCGAGAAAGGAATGAGCAGTTCTTC.

This chain connects TRBV4-1 to TRBJ2-7; 8 bases are a match to TRBD2. The V gene end was trimmed by 0 bases and the J gene end by 5 bases; junction bases not matched to a gene: 12. The CDR3 is made up of 17 amino acids. Germline V gene sequence: CDR1 MGHRA, CDR2 YSYEKL. The DNA for the CDR3 is TGCGCCAGCAGCCAAGATCCGAGGGAGGGGCGGGAGGACGAGCAGTACTTC. Translating it yields CASSQDPREGREDEQYF.

The rearrangement uses TRBV2 and TRBJ1-1, with TRBD1 matching over 7 bases. V shed 3 bases and J 1 base; nucleotides not matched to a gene: 8. The CDR3 is made up of 16 amino acids. CDR1 SNHLY and CDR2 FYNNEI come from the germline V gene. This CDR3 is CASSDPTQGGNTEAFF. The DNA for the CDR3 is TGTGCCAGCAGTGACCCCACCCAGGGGGGGAACACTGAAGCTTTCTTT.

The CDR3 region is CASSPNVDSSTDTQYF. CDR3 nucleotide sequence: TGTGCCAGCTCACCAAACGTTGACTCTAGCACAGATACGCAGTATTTT. This rearrangement joins TRBV18 to TRBJ2-3, with no clear D. Germline V gene sequence: CDR1 KGHSH, CDR2 LQKENI. Trimming shortened V by 2 bases and J by 0 bases, and 12 bases separated the two germline ends. The CDR3 runs to 16 residues.

V is TRBV28 and J is TRBJ1-2; 8 bases match TRBD1. The CDR3 runs 14 residues. Germline V gene sequence: CDR1 MDHEN, CDR2 SYDVKM. The ends lost 2 bases at V and 6 bases at J; junction bases unmatched: 5. The CDR3 sequence: CASSLNQGAHGYTF. The CDR3 region has the DNA TGTGCCAGCAGTTTAAATCAGGGGGCACATGGCTACACCTTC.

This chain uses TRBV6-1 with TRBJ2-6, with D hard to call. The V end was cut by 0 bases, the J end by 0 bases, with 6 bases between. CDR1 is MNHNS and CDR2 is SASEGT in the germline V gene. CDR3 length: 16 residues. CDR3 nucleotides: TGTGCCAGCAGTGAAGCCTCGTTCTCTGGGGCCAACGTCCTGACTTTC. This sequence encodes CASSEASFSGANVLTF.